One and the same sample provided the 29 T cell receptor beta chains below, sequenced in a study of shared clonotypes between healthy human individuals. Assay: immunoSEQ multiplex PCR; the TCRdb copy retains only in-frame clones and omits some. The repertoire holds about 2.4 million clones, more than 85% seen once, with 0.36% in the top ten. Sample: naive CD4+ T cells from PBMCs. The subset was: CD45RA+ positively selected. The receptors come from a young man in good health. Some clones in this sample may be carry-over from other donors' samples.

This clone appeared once. V usage is TRBV28 and J usage is TRBJ1-1, with D possibly matching TRBD1 (6 bases). The germline CDR1 and CDR2 sequences are MDHEN and SYDVKM. The CDR3 sequence is 14 residues long. V was pared by 6 bases and J by 7 bases, with 18 bases between. Here the CDR3 reads CASSFPKGVLEAFF. As DNA, the CDR3 is TGTGCCAGCAGCTTCCCGAAGGGGGTGCTTGAAGCTTTCTTT.

The genes are TRBV5-1 and TRBJ1-2; possibly TRBD1 for D (5 bases). This CDR3 region has 13 residues. The germline V and J ends were trimmed by 5 bases and 8 bases, with 16 bases remaining between them. Germline values: CDR1 SGHRS, CDR2 YFSETQ. CDR3 DNA sequence: TGCGCCAGCAGATCCCAAGGGGCCGTCGGCTACACCTTC. Translating gives CASRSQGAVGYTF. The complete variable domain, with remaining parts taken from reference TRBV5-1 and TRBJ1-2, reads KAGVTQTPRYLIKTRGQQVTLSCSPISGHRSVSWYQQTPGQGLQFLFEYFSETQRNKGNFPGRFSGRQFSNSRSEMNVSTLELGDSALYLCASRSQGAVGYTFGSGTRLTVV.

The J gene is TRBJ2-2, the V gene TRBV4-1; 9 nucleotides match TRBD1. CDR1 is MGHRA, CDR2 YSYEKL, per germline. The CDR3 has 17 amino acids. The V and J ends lost 2 bases and 3 bases, in that order; junction bases with no gene match: 7. The DNA of the CDR3 is TGCGCCAGCAGCCAACCAAAAGACAGGGGGGACACCGGGGAGCTGTTTTTT. Translated: CASSQPKDRGDTGELFF.

The V gene is TRBV18, the J gene TRBJ1-2; D possibly corresponds to TRBD1 (6 bases). Germline V lookup: CDR1 KGHSH, CDR2 LQKENI. This CDR3 region has 16 residues. V was pared by 3 bases and J by 4 bases, with 18 bases between. The CDR3 region has the DNA TGTGCCAGCTCACCCGAGCCGGGAGCAGGGGCCTATGGCTACACCTTC. This codes for CASSPEPGAGAYGYTF.

This sequence joins TRBV5-1 and TRBJ2-5; no definite D call. This CDR3 has 16 residues. Per germline, CDR1 SGHRS and CDR2 YFSETQ. Trimming pared 2 bases from V and 3 bases from J, leaving 17 bases between. The CDR3 here is CASSFSPGNREETQYF. The CDR3 bases are TGCGCCAGCAGCTTTTCCCCCGGTAATCGGGAAGAGACCCAGTACTTC.

The rearrangement links TRBV7-3 to TRBJ1-1; unclear D gene. Trimming took off 3 bases at V and 8 bases at J, with 13 bases between the two ends. Germline values: CDR1 SGHTA, CDR2 FQGTGA. The CDR3 runs 13 residues. The CDR3 nucleotides read TGTGCCAGCAGCTTTCAGATGAACGGAGAAGCTTTCTTT. Translation: CASSFQMNGEAFF.

J is TRBJ2-2 and V is TRBV19; D not resolved. The CDR3 runs to 15 residues. Germline lookup yields CDR1 LNHDA and CDR2 SQIVND (reference sequence). V was pared by 1 base and J by 7 bases, with 13 bases between. CDR3 bases: TGTGCCAGTAGTATAGCTCACCCCCTCCTCGGGGAGCTGTTTTTT. It is translated as CASSIAHPLLGELFF.

Note on this clone: A much larger clone differs by one base, so this may be a read error. Other DNA sequences in this specimen translate into the identical CDR3. The chain uses TRBV30 and TRBJ1-1; no clear D gene. V lost 0 bases to trimming and J lost 1 base, with 6 bases between them. Germline assignment: CDR1 GTSNPN and CDR2 SVGIG (reference sequence). This CDR3 has 13 residues. DNA of the CDR3: TGTGCCTGGAGTGTTCAGGAGAACACTGAAGCTTTCTTT. Protein sequence: CAWSVQENTEAFF. The complete variable domain, with remaining parts taken from reference TRBV30 and TRBJ1-1, reads SQTIHQWPATLVQPVGSPLSLECTVEGTSNPNLYWYRQAAGRGLQLLFYSVGIGQISSEVPQNLSASRPQDRQFILSSKKLLLSDSGFYLCAWSVQENTEAFFGQGTRLTVV.

This rearrangement joins TRBV30 to TRBJ1-3, with 7 positions matching TRBD1. The CDR3 sequence is 14 residues long. J gave up 3 bases and V 2 bases, and 4 bases lay outside the gene matches. Germline values: CDR1 GTSNPN, CDR2 SVGIG (reference sequence). CDR3 coding DNA: TGTGCCTGGAGTTGGTCAGGGGGTGGAAACACCATATATTTT. Translated: CAWSWSGGGNTIYF.

The chain carries TRBV30 and TRBJ1-2, with D maybe TRBD1 (5 bases). In germline, CDR1 is GTSNPN, CDR2 SVGIG (reference sequence). The CDR3 is 15 amino acids. Trimming removed 3 bases at V and 2 bases at J, with 16 bases between. The chain's CDR3 is CAWSLSLQVNYGYTF. In nucleotides, the CDR3 is TGTGCCTGGAGCCTTTCTCTACAGGTGAACTATGGCTACACCTTC. The full variable domain, in which reference TRBV30 and TRBJ1-2 provide the parts outside the CDR3, is SQTIHQWPATLVQPVGSPLSLECTVEGTSNPNLYWYRQAAGRGLQLLFYSVGIGQISSEVPQNLSASRPQDRQFILSSKKLLLSDSGFYLCAWSLSLQVNYGYTFGSGTRLTVV.

This sequence joins TRBV27 and TRBJ1-2; TRBD1 might be the D (5 bases). CDR1 is MNHEY and CDR2 is SMNVEV in the germline V gene (reference sequence). The CDR3 has 18 amino acids. Trimming removed 4 bases at V and 4 bases at J, with 25 bases between. The CDR3 sequence is CASSSPRLGVLGSYGYTF. The CDR3 nucleotides are TGTGCCAGCAGTTCGCCGAGATTGGGGGTGCTTGGGTCCTATGGCTACACCTTC.

The V gene is TRBV5-1, the J gene TRBJ2-7, with 9 bases that match TRBD1. The V gene's germline CDR1 is SGHRS and CDR2 YFSETQ. V lost 4 bases and J lost 5; bases outside the gene matches: 19. The CDR3 spans 18 residues. CDR3 nucleotides: TGCGCCAGCAGCCCGAAACTTTCTCCGGGACAGGGTTCCCACGAGCAGTACTTC. Protein sequence: CASSPKLSPGQGSHEQYF. The complete variable domain, with remaining parts taken from reference TRBV5-1 and TRBJ2-7, reads KAGVTQTPRYLIKTRGQQVTLSCSPISGHRSVSWYQQTPGQGLQFLFEYFSETQRNKGNFPGRFSGRQFSNSRSEMNVSTLELGDSALYLCASSPKLSPGQGSHEQYFGPGTRLTVT.

The chain has TRBV7-8 and TRBJ2-5, with 8 bases that match TRBD1. The CDR3 is 14 amino acids. The germline CDR1 and CDR2 sequences are SGHVS and FQNEAQ. The V gene end was trimmed by 2 bases and the J gene end by 2 bases; junction bases not matched to a gene: 1. Written as DNA, the CDR3 is TGTGCCAGCAGCTTAAACAGGGGGCAAGAGACCCAGTACTTC. This gives the protein CASSLNRGQETQYF.

The genes are TRBV14 and TRBJ1-4, with 7 bases identical to TRBD1. V was pared by 3 bases and J by 2 bases, with 12 bases of the junction left unmatched. This CDR3 spans 18 amino acids. Looked up from germline, CDR1 is SGHDN and CDR2 is FVKESK. DNA for the CDR3: TGTGCCAGCAGCCAGATCCGGACAGGTGGAGGGACTAATGAAAAACTGTTTTTT. Translation gives CASSQIRTGGGTNEKLFF.

The table lists this clone with a count of one. The chain links TRBV28 to TRBJ1-5; the D is unclear. There are 13 residues in the CDR3. Trimming pared 7 bases from V and 5 bases from J, leaving 12 bases between. Germline values: CDR1 MDHEN, CDR2 SYDVKM. The CDR3 protein is CASNSLGHQPQHF. The CDR3 DNA sequence: TGTGCCAGCAACTCCCTTGGGCATCAGCCCCAGCATTTT.

This clone was seen only once. The CDR3 bases are TGCGCCAGCAGCTGGGAGGGCGGGGGGTTCGGTGAGCAGTACTTC. It is translated as CASSWEGGGFGEQYF. The chain employs TRBV5-1 and TRBJ2-7; 8 bases agree with TRBD2. Unmatched junction bases numbered 12, after V lost 3 bases and J lost 7 bases. Germline CDR1 reads SGHRS; CDR2 reads YFSETQ. The CDR3 covers 15 residues.

J is TRBJ2-2 and V is TRBV5-1, with 12 bases fitting TRBD2. Germline CDR1 SGHRS, CDR2 YFSETQ. This CDR3 comprises 16 residues. J was trimmed by 3 bases and V by 4 bases; bases with no gene match: 4. CDR3 DNA: TGCGCCAGCAGCCAAAGACTAGCGGGAGACACCGGGGAGCTGTTTTTT. Translated, it gives CASSQRLAGDTGELFF. The complete variable domain, with remaining parts taken from reference TRBV5-1 and TRBJ2-2, reads KAGVTQTPRYLIKTRGQQVTLSCSPISGHRSVSWYQQTPGQGLQFLFEYFSETQRNKGNFPGRFSGRQFSNSRSEMNVSTLELGDSALYLCASSQRLAGDTGELFFGEGSRLTVL.

The chain employs TRBV7-9 and TRBJ2-1, with D possibly called TRBD1 or TRBD2 (6 bases each). V was pared by 8 bases and J by 4 bases, with 15 bases between. CDR1 and CDR2 (germline): SEHNR, FQNEAQ (reference sequence). The CDR3 sequence is 14 residues long. The CDR3 loop is CASGDGGRYNEQFF. Written as DNA, the CDR3 is TGTGCCAGCGGCGATGGGGGGCGATACAATGAGCAGTTCTTC.

This chain uses TRBV5-1 with TRBJ1-5; unclear D gene. The CDR3 runs 13 residues. Germline V gene data show CDR1 as SGHRS and CDR2 as YFSETQ. The ends were cut back, 0 bases at V and 5 bases at J, with 6 bases in the middle. This CDR3 is CASSLGPYQPQHF. The DNA of the CDR3 is TGCGCCAGCAGCTTGGGACCATATCAGCCCCAGCATTTT.

The V and J genes are TRBV7-6 and TRBJ2-5; a weak D match, TRBD2 (6 bases). The germline CDR1 and CDR2 sequences are SGHVS and FNYEAQ. V lost 5 bases and J 5 bases, leaving 18 bases between the germline ends. This CDR3 region has 15 residues. As DNA, the CDR3 is TGTGCCAGCAGCCTAGGAACACGGGCGGGGGAGACCCAGTACTTC. Translation gives CASSLGTRAGETQYF.

This chain links TRBV5-5 with TRBJ2-6; D ambiguous. V shed 4 bases and J shed 8 bases, with 16 bases lying between them. Germline CDR1 and CDR2: SGHKS and YYEKEE (reference sequence). The CDR3 spans 15 residues. CDR3 amino acids: CASSDQVSVTNVLTF. Written as DNA, the CDR3 is TGTGCCAGCAGCGACCAGGTCTCTGTGACCAACGTCCTGACTTTC.

The rearrangement uses TRBV4-3 and TRBJ2-7; TRBD1 matches 8 bases. Judging by the DNA end, TRBJ2-5 fits better; the J call may be wrong. The CDR3 has 14 residues. Germline CDR1 is LGHNA and CDR2 is YSLEER. The CDR3 spells CASSLYRGQETQYF. CDR3 in DNA: TGCGCCAGCAGCTTATACAGGGGGCAAGAGACCCAGTACTTC.

This chain uses TRBV4-1 with TRBJ2-4; TRBD2 agrees at 7 bases. Germline trimming cut 1 base from V and 9 bases from J; bases unmatched to any gene: 6. CDR1 is MGHRA and CDR2 is YSYEKL in the germline V gene. This CDR3 is 14 amino acids long. CDR3 nucleotide sequence: TGCGCCAGCAGCCAAGGACGGGGAGGGAGCATTCAGTACTTC. Translation: CASSQGRGGSIQYF.

This clone was found once. This chain links TRBV5-1 with TRBJ2-3; 7 positions match TRBD2. The length of the CDR3 is 16 residues. Per germline, CDR1 SGHRS and CDR2 YFSETQ. V shed 5 bases, J shed 3 bases, and the junction held 12 bases outside the gene matches. CDR3 sequence (DNA): TGCGCCAGCAGTGTTGACCCTCAGGGAGGGACAGATACGCAGTATTTT. It encodes CASSVDPQGGTDTQYF.

This chain links TRBV6-5 with TRBJ1-1; the D is unclear. Trimming stripped 2 bases from V and 1 base from J, with 5 bases between. Looked up from germline, CDR1 is MNHEY and CDR2 is SVGAGI. This CDR3 is 13 amino acids long. CDR3 sequence: CASSYIGNTEAFF. The CDR3, as DNA: TGTGCCAGCAGTTACATCGGGAACACTGAAGCTTTCTTT.

The V and J genes are TRBV9 and TRBJ1-3; D call uncertain. The CDR3 sequence is 19 residues long. CDR1 and CDR2 (germline): SGDLS, YYNGEE. V was shortened by 2 bases and J by 2 bases, with 23 bases between the two germline ends. The CDR3 DNA is TGTGCCAGCAGCGTGGTGCCGACCACCCTCTATCACGCTGGAAACACCATATATTTT. It codes for CASSVVPTTLYHAGNTIYF.

The genes are TRBV28 and TRBJ2-4, with a weak D call TRBD2 (5 bases). The CDR3 has 14 residues. Per the germline V gene, CDR1 is MDHEN and CDR2 is SYDVKM. The germline V and J ends were trimmed by 2 bases and 0 bases, with 5 bases remaining between them. The CDR3: CASSLAGAKNIQYF. CDR3 DNA: TGTGCCAGCAGTTTAGCGGGAGCCAAAAACATTCAGTACTTC.

Only one count was recorded for this clone. This sequence joins TRBV28 and TRBJ2-3; TRBD1 aligns across 9 bases. This CDR3 comprises 14 residues. Germline lookup yields CDR1 MDHEN and CDR2 SYDVKM. The V and J ends lost 9 bases and 3 bases, in that order; junction bases with no gene match: 7. The CDR3 is CASRTGDRTDTQYF. As DNA, the CDR3 is TGTGCCAGTAGGACAGGGGATAGAACAGATACGCAGTATTTT.

J is TRBJ2-7 and V is TRBV27; no definite D call. V gave up 6 bases and J gave up 0 bases, with 9 bases separating them. Germline CDR1 MNHEY, CDR2 SMNVEV (reference sequence). The CDR3 extends over 13 amino acids. This chain's CDR3 is CASSPGGSYEQYF. The CDR3 DNA sequence: TGTGCCAGCAGCCCCGGCGGCTCCTACGAGCAGTACTTC.